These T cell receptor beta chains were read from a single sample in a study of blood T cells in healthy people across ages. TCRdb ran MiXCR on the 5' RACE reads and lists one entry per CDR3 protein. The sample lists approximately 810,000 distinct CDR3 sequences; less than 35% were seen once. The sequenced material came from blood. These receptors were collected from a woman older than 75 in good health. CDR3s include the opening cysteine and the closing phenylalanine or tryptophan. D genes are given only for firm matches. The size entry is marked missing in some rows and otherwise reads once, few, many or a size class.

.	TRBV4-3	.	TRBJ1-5	TGCGCCAGCAGCCAAGCGGCAGGCAATCAGCCCCAGCATTTT	CASSQAAGNQPQHF
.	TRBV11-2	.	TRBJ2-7	TGTGCCAGCCGGGGCAGGGAGTACGAGCAGTACTTC	CASRGREYEQYF
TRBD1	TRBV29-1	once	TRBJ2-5	TGCAGCGTTGAAGATCGTGGACAGGGGGTCCCTGGGGAGACCCAGTACTTC	CSVEDRGQGVPGETQYF
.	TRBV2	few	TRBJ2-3	TGTGCCAGCAGGGCCTCAGGGGCGCGCACAGATACGCAGTATTTT	CASRASGARTDTQYF
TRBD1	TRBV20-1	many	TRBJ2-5	TGCAGTGGGACAGGGGCCCGACAAGAGACCCAGTACTTC	CSGTGARQETQYF
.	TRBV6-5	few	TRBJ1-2	TGTGCCAGCAGTCGCAGGGTGATGGATGGCTACACCTTC	CASSRRVMDGYTF
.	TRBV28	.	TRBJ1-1	TGTGCCAGCAGACCTGGGGGCAACCCTGAGTCTTTCTTT	CASRPGGNPESFF
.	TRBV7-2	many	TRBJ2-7	TGTGCCAGCAGCTCTGGTGGAAGCTCCTACGAGCAGTACTTC	CASSSGGSSYEQYF
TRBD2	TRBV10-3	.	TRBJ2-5	TGTGCCACTAGCGGGGGGAAAGAGACCCAGTACTTC	CATSGGKETQYF
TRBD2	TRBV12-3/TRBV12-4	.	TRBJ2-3	TGTGCCAGCAGTCCCGGGACTAGCGGACGCACAGATACGCAGTATTTT	CASSPGTSGRTDTQYF
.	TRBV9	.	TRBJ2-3	TGTGCCAGCACCTCAACAGGGTCTAGCACAGATACGCAGTATTTT	CASTSTGSSTDTQYF
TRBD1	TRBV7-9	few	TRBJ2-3	TGTGCCAGCAGCTTTAGGACAGGGTCGAGCACAGATACGCAGTATTTT	CASSFRTGSSTDTQYF
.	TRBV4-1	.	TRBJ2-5	TGCGCCAGCAGCCCCTGGGCCCAACAAAAAGAGACCCAGTACTTC	CASSPWAQQKETQYF
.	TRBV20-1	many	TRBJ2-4	TGCAGTGCTAGAGATCGATTAGAAGCCAAAAACATTCAGTACTTC	CSARDRLEAKNIQYF
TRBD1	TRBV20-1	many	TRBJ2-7	TGCAGTGCTAAGGACAGGCCCCCCGAGCAGTACTTC	CSAKDRPPEQYF
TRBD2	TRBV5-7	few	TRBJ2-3	TGTGCCAGCAGCTTGGAGCGGGGGGAAAGCACAGATACGCAGTATTTT	CASSLERGESTDTQYF
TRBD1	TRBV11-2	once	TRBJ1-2	TGTGCCAGCAGTTCTCCAATCGGGACAGATTATGGCTACACCTTC	CASSSPIGTDYGYTF
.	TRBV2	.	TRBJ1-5	TGTGCCAGCAGTGAGGGAGACAGGCGCTATCAGCCCCAGCATTTT	CASSEGDRRYQPQHF
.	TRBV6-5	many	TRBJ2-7	TGTGCCAGCAGCAAGTCTGACAGGTCCTACGAGCAGTACTTC	CASSKSDRSYEQYF
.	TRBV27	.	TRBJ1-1	TGTGCCAGCAGCCCCCTGGCCAGGGCGGCATCTGAAGCTTTCTTT	CASSPLARAASEAFF
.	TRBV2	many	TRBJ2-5	TGTGCCAGCCAAGGGAAGGATTCATCCAAAGAGACCCAGTACTTC	CASQGKDSSKETQYF
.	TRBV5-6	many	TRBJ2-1	TGTGCCAGCAGCTTTTTTCTGTGGGGCCAGGGGGGGAGCTCCTACAATGAGCAGTTCTTC	CASSFFLWGQGGSSYNEQFF
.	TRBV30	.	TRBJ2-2	TGTGCCTGGAGTGTACGGGGGCCGTACACCGGGGAGCTGTTTTTT	CAWSVRGPYTGELFF
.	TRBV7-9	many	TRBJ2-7	TGTGCCAGCAGCTTAGAGGGGGGACACGAGCAGTACTTC	CASSLEGGHEQYF
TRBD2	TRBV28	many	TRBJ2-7	TGTGCCAGCAGTCCCCGCGGCGGGGGGGCATACGAGCAGTACTTC	CASSPRGGGAYEQYF
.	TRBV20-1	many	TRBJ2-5	TGCAGTGCTAGAGGTGCAGGGAACCAAGAGACCCAGTACTTC	CSARGAGNQETQYF
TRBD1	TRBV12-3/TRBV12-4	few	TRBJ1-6	TGTGCCAGCAGCCTAGGGACAGCGGAGCCCCTCCACTTT	CASSLGTAEPLHF
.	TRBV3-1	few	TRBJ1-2	TGTGCCAGCAGCCAAGATTCCGGGGGGTTAACAGGCTACACCTTC	CASSQDSGGLTGYTF
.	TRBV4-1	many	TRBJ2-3	TGCGCCAGCAGCCCCTCGAGAAGGGATAGCACAGATACGCAGTATTTT	CASSPSRRDSTDTQYF
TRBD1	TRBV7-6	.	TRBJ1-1	TGTGCCAGCAGCTTAGTACCGGGACAGGGTAGGACTGAAGCTTTCTTT	CASSLVPGQGRTEAFF
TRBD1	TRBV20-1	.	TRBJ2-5	TGCAGTGCTAGGGGACAGGGTCTCGGGAGGCAAGAGACCCAGTACTTC	CSARGQGLGRQETQYF
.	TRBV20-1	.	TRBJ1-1	TGCAGTGCTAGCTCCCCCGGCAGCACTGAAGCTTTCTTT	CSASSPGSTEAFF
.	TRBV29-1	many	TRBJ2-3	TGCAGCGTTGAAGATCGACCCCATAAAGATACGCAGTATTTT	CSVEDRPHKDTQYF
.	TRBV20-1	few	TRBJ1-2	TGCAGTGCTAGAGATGAGAGAGGGTATGGCTACACCTTC	CSARDERGYGYTF
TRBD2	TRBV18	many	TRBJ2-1	TGTGCCAGCTCACCTTGGACTAGCAACTCCTACAATGAGCAGTTCTTC	CASSPWTSNSYNEQFF
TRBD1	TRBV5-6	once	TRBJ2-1	TGTGCCAGCAGCTTTATGGGACAGGGGGCCGTGGGCTCCTACAATGAGCAGTTCTTC	CASSFMGQGAVGSYNEQFF
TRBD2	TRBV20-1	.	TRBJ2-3	TGCAGTGCTAGAGCAGCGGGGGCGAGCACAGATACGTGGTATTTT	CSARAAGASTDTWYF
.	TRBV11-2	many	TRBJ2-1	TGTGCCAGCAGCCACTTAAGAGGGCCGTCCTACAATGAGCAGTTCTTC	CASSHLRGPSYNEQFF
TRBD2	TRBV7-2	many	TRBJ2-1	TGTGCCAGCAGCCCTAGGACGGGGGGGCTCTATGAGCAGTTCTTC	CASSPRTGGLYEQFF
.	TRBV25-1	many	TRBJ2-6	TGTGCCAGCAGTGTTGGGGCCAACGTCCTGACTTTC	CASSVGANVLTF
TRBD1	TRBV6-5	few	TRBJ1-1	TGTGCCAGCACCCCGCGGACAGGGTCGAACACTGAAGCTTTCTTT	CASTPRTGSNTEAFF
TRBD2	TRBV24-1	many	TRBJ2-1	TGTGCCACCAGTGATTATCAGCGGGGGGGAAATTACAATGAGCAGTTCTTC	CATSDYQRGGNYNEQFF
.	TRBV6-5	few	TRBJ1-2	TGTGCCAGCAGTCCGATGTACAGGGACTATGGCTACACCTTC	CASSPMYRDYGYTF
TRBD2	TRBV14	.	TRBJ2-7	TGTGCCAGCAGCCAAGGCGGGGGGGACTCCGAGCAGTACTTC	CASSQGGGDSEQYF
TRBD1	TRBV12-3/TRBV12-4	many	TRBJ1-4	TGTGCCAGCAGTTTCCAGGGGGGTGAAAAACTGTTTTTT	CASSFQGGEKLFF